The clone carrying this T cell receptor beta chain was seen once. Its target is unknown. A single base separates this from a much larger clone, so it may be a read error. The CDR3 carries no conserved terminal phenylalanine or tryptophan, so it likely arises from a read error. Bulk TCR libraries used previously described methods and listed TCR primers. TCRdb re-derived calls from the PCR reads in MiXCR, one entry per CDR3 protein. The sample lists over 85,000 distinct CDR3 sequences, under 40% occurring once. These data are taken from a study of molecular identifiers for immune sequencing clone quantification. Study conclusions and caveats: Clones carrying above 20 RNA copies accounted for over 99% of effector molecules, under 1% in naive cells.

Germline CDR1 SQVTM, CDR2 ANQGSEA. The CDR3 runs to 12 residues. With 3 bases removed from V and 2 bases from J, the gap between germline ends came to 6 bases. Libraries of naive CD8 T cells were made from approximately 20,000 to 1,000,000 sorted cells. They used 10%, 30% or 50% RNA. Sorted naive CD8 T cells were those defined as CD8+CD4-CCR7+CD45RA+. The chain has TRBV29-1 and TRBJ2-3; D call uncertain. Specimen: naive CD8+ T cells from blood, with Jurkat cell RNA spiked in. Subset reported: FACS-sorted CD8+CD4-CCR7+CD45RA+ naive T cells. The sequence came from a human donor in good health. Some libraries in this study had Jurkat cell RNA spiked in. CDR3 sequence: CSVEVFTDTQYL. DNA of the CDR3: TGCAGCGTTGAGGTTTTCACAGATACGCAGTATCTT.